These T cell receptor beta chains were read from a single sample in a study of blood T cell repertoires in COVID-19. Only in-frame clones appear in the TCRdb table, and some are missing; sequencing was by immunoSEQ multiplex PCR. This table holds about 40,000 clones, around 84% found once. The material sequenced was peripheral blood. These receptors were obtained from a human donor in a cohort sampled during active COVID-19. The CDR3 runs from the conserved cysteine through the conserved F or W. A D gene is named only where the DNA matches it firmly. Size values are once, few and many counts, or a class for expanded clones, and some rows have none.

J gene	V gene	D gene	clone size	CDR3 protein	CDR3 DNA
TRBJ1-4	TRBV19	TRBD1	NA	CASSTWTGREKLFF	TGTGCCAGTAGTACTTGGACAGGGCGTGAAAAACTGTTTTTT
TRBJ1-5	TRBV2	TRBD1	NA	CASTDLGTGGVGNQPQHF	TGTGCCAGCACTGACCTCGGGACAGGGGGCGTTGGCAATCAGCCCCAGCATTTT
TRBJ2-2	TRBV20-1	NA	NA	CSASWRGATGELFF	TGCAGTGCTAGTTGGCGGGGCGCCACCGGGGAGCTGTTTTTT
TRBJ1-5	TRBV24-1	NA	NA	CATSEYREPNQPQHF	TGTGCCACCAGTGAATACAGGGAACCGAATCAGCCCCAGCATTTT
TRBJ2-7	TRBV7-6	NA	NA	CASSLWQGPYEQYF	TGTGCCAGCAGCTTATGGCAGGGGCCCTACGAGCAGTACTTC
TRBJ2-2	TRBV19	NA	NA	CASRGSGNTGELFF	TGTGCCAGTAGGGGAAGCGGAAACACCGGGGAGCTGTTTTTT
TRBJ1-2	TRBV7-9	TRBD1	NA	CASRPGTEGYGYTF	TGTGCCAGCAGACCCGGGACAGAAGGCTATGGCTACACCTTC
TRBJ2-3	TRBV19	TRBD2	NA	CASSAGGVGTDTQYF	TGTGCCAGTAGTGCGGGGGGTGTTGGTACAGATACGCAGTATTTT
TRBJ2-3	TRBV6-5	NA	NA	CASRPPGAAQDTQYF	TGTGCCAGCAGACCCCCAGGGGCCGCCCAAGATACGCAGTATTTT
TRBJ1-2	TRBV2	TRBD1	NA	CASRGDWTGDYGYTF	TGTGCCAGCAGGGGGGACTGGACAGGCGACTATGGCTACACCTTC
TRBJ1-5	TRBV6-5	TRBD1	NA	CASKDLDRANQPQHF	TGTGCCAGCAAGGACCTGGACAGGGCTAATCAGCCCCAGCATTTT
TRBJ1-6	TRBV3-1/TRBV3-2	NA	few	CASSQVPSGDSPLHF	TGTGCCAGCAGCCAAGTGCCATCAGGGGACTCACCCCTCCACTTT
TRBJ2-1	TRBV7-8	NA	NA	CASSLASYSNEQFF	TGTGCCAGCAGCTTAGCCTCGTATTCTAATGAGCAGTTCTTC
TRBJ2-2	TRBV7-7	NA	NA	CASSPRGAENRELFF	TGTGCCAGCAGCCCACGGGGGGCTGAGAACAGGGAGCTGTTTTTT
TRBJ2-1	TRBV2	NA	NA	CASTLDIRGNEQFF	TGTGCCAGCACTCTGGACATCCGGGGGAATGAGCAGTTCTTC
TRBJ1-4	TRBV6-5	TRBD1	NA	CASSRDRETNEKLFF	TGTGCCAGCAGCCGAGACAGGGAAACTAATGAAAAACTGTTTTTT
TRBJ1-2	TRBV7-9	NA	few	CASSPNGAGGYTF	TGTGCCAGCAGCCCTAATGGGGCCGGAGGCTACACCTTC
TRBJ2-1	TRBV27	NA	NA	CATKGGGSYNEQFF	TGTGCCACCAAAGGGGGGGGGTCCTACAATGAGCAGTTCTTC
TRBJ1-2	TRBV19	NA	NA	CASSRGQGTYGYTF	TGTGCCAGTAGTAGAGGGCAGGGGACCTATGGCTACACCTTC
TRBJ2-3	TRBV5-1	TRBD1	NA	CASSTGQGKTDTQYF	TGCGCCAGCAGCACAGGACAGGGGAAGACAGATACGCAGTATTTT
TRBJ2-5	TRBV5-4	TRBD2	NA	CASASGGAGRQETQYF	TGTGCCAGCGCTAGCGGGGGGGCCGGCAGACAAGAGACCCAGTACTTC
TRBJ1-1	TRBV15	NA	NA	CATSRGWGQGTEAFF	TGTGCCACCAGCAGAGGTTGGGGGCAGGGCACTGAAGCTTTCTTT
TRBJ2-5	TRBV4-1	NA	NA	CASSVGTPKETQYF	TGCGCCAGCAGCGTCGGGACACCGAAAGAGACCCAGTACTTC
TRBJ1-2	TRBV7-9	NA	NA	CASSLGSGGYGYTF	TGTGCCAGCAGCTTAGGGTCTGGAGGCTATGGCTACACCTTC
TRBJ1-1	TRBV2	NA	NA	CASSENGYTEAFF	TGTGCCAGCAGTGAAAACGGGTACACTGAAGCTTTCTTT
TRBJ1-1	TRBV12-2	NA	NA	CASRLKGRRGGTEAFF	TGTGCAAGTCGCTTAAAGGGACGGCGGGGTGGCACTGAAGCTTTCTTT
TRBJ2-5	TRBV6-2/TRBV6-3	NA	NA	CASSFTVGLGTQYF	TGTGCCAGCAGTTTCACCGTGGGCCTTGGGACCCAGTACTTC
TRBJ2-1	TRBV7-2	TRBD2	NA	CASSFGAGVSYNEQFF	TGTGCCAGCAGCTTCGGAGCGGGGGTCTCCTACAATGAGCAGTTCTTC
TRBJ2-6	TRBV14	TRBD1	NA	CASSQTWEDRGHVLTF	TGTGCCAGCAGCCAGACCTGGGAGGACAGGGGCCACGTCCTGACTTTC
TRBJ2-3	TRBV10-1	TRBD2	NA	CASSGGLAGRTDTQYF	TGCGCCAGCAGTGGGGGACTAGCGGGGCGCACAGATACGCAGTATTTT
TRBJ2-1	TRBV2	TRBD2	NA	CASRGLAGVYNEQFF	TGTGCCAGCAGAGGACTAGCGGGGGTTTACAATGAGCAGTTCTTC
TRBJ1-1	TRBV21-1	NA	NA	CASSIQGGNTEAFF	TGTGCCAGCTCAATACAGGGGGGGAACACTGAAGCTTTCTTT
TRBJ2-7	TRBV10-3	TRBD1	NA	CAIRKGTGSYEQYF	TGTGCCATCAGGAAAGGGACAGGCTCCTACGAGCAGTACTTC
TRBJ1-1	TRBV5-4	NA	NA	CASSFYRAGRTEAFF	TGTGCCAGCAGCTTTTATCGTGCAGGTCGGACTGAAGCTTTCTTT
TRBJ2-3	TRBV12-5	NA	NA	CASGLGLQESDTQYF	TGTGCTAGTGGTTTGGGCCTACAGGAATCAGATACGCAGTATTTT
TRBJ2-1	TRBV7-9	TRBD2	NA	CASSFGSGGNNEQFF	TGTGCCAGCAGCTTTGGTAGCGGGGGGAACAATGAGCAGTTCTTC
TRBJ2-7	TRBV6-6	NA	NA	CASTPNPLIYEQYF	TGTGCCAGCACTCCTAACCCCCTTATCTACGAGCAGTACTTC
TRBJ1-1	TRBV7-9	TRBD1	few	CASSLLTGGETEAFF	TGTGCCAGCAGCTTACTGACAGGGGGGGAAACTGAAGCTTTCTTT
TRBJ2-7	TRBV6-6	TRBD2	few	CASSHGTSAAEQYF	TGTGCCAGCAGCCATGGGACTAGCGCCGCCGAGCAGTACTTC
TRBJ2-5	TRBV5-1	NA	NA	CASSLSYGGTAETQYF	TGCGCCAGCAGCTTGTCGTATGGCGGGACGGCAGAGACCCAGTACTTC
TRBJ2-1	TRBV7-2	NA	many	CASSPRREFVEQFF	TGTGCCAGCAGCCCCCGCCGCGAGTTTGTTGAGCAGTTCTTC
TRBJ2-5	TRBV5-1	NA	NA	CASSFTRQETQYF	TGCGCCAGCAGCTTTACCAGACAAGAGACCCAGTACTTC
TRBJ2-1	TRBV7-3	TRBD2	NA	CASSPGTSANNEQFF	TGTGCCAGCAGCCCCGGGACTAGCGCCAACAATGAGCAGTTCTTC
TRBJ2-1	TRBV7-9	TRBD2	NA	CASSPRELAGGRNEQFF	TGTGCCAGCAGCCCGAGGGAGCTAGCGGGGGGGCGAAATGAGCAGTTCTTC
TRBJ2-7	TRBV29-1	NA	NA	CSVDVGGGAEQYF	TGCAGCGTTGACGTGGGGGGGGGCGCAGAGCAGTACTTC
TRBJ2-3	TRBV19	NA	medium-sized	CASSMQGEVSDTQYF	TGTGCCAGTAGTATGCAGGGGGAGGTTTCAGATACGCAGTATTTT
TRBJ2-1	TRBV10-1	TRBD1	once	CASSSTGTGGRNEQFF	TGCGCCAGCAGTTCGACCGGGACAGGGGGTAGGAATGAGCAGTTCTTC
TRBJ2-2	TRBV7-2	TRBD2	NA	CASSLGGGWNTGELFF	TGTGCCAGCAGCTTAGGGGGAGGGTGGAACACCGGGGAGCTGTTTTTT
TRBJ1-2	TRBV5-1	NA	few	CASSLVAGPNGYTF	TGCGCCAGCAGCTTGGTGGCAGGGCCGAATGGCTACACCTTC
TRBJ2-6	TRBV3-1/TRBV3-2	NA	NA	CASREAGANVLTF	TGTGCCAGCAGGGAGGCTGGGGCCAACGTCCTGACTTTC
TRBJ1-2	TRBV6-5	NA	few	CASSYSMGGNYGYTF	TGTGCCAGCAGTTACTCGATGGGGGGGAACTATGGCTACACCTTC